These 2 T cell receptor beta chains originate from one sample sequenced in a study of blood T cell repertoires in COVID-19 (dated by TCRdb to about 2020). Library preparation employed the immunoSEQ multiplex PCR assay. In its TCRdb copy, this immuneACCESS table keeps in-frame sequences only and misses some clones. Where compared with another copy, unresolved V genes explain less than half of these, and the others have no known cause. The sample records roughly 260,000 clones, about 89% of which are singletons. The ten largest clones capture approximately 2.2% of the sample. The sequenced sample consisted of peripheral blood. The receptors here all came from a woman between 50 and 59 years old with acute or convalescent COVID-19.

V gene TRBV11-2 combines with J gene TRBJ2-5; 7 positions agree with TRBD1. The CDR3 has 15 amino acids. J lost 4 bases, V lost 1 base, and 6 bases had no gene match. Germline CDR1 reads SGHAT; CDR2 reads FQNNGV. CDR3 protein: CASSLGQGVGETQYF. CDR3 nucleotides: TGTGCCAGCAGCTTAGGGCAGGGGGTCGGAGAGACCCAGTACTTC.

The gene calls are TRBV15 and TRBJ2-2, with D perhaps matching TRBD1 (6 bases). Germline-derived CDR1 and CDR2 are LNHNV and YYDKDF (reference sequence). Trimming removed 2 bases from V and 2 bases from J, with 12 bases in between. CDR3 length equals 16 residues. The DNA of the CDR3 is TGTGCCACCAGCAGAATGAGGACAGCCAACACCGGGGAGCTGTTTTTT. Its translation: CATSRMRTANTGELFF.